The sequence of this T cell receptor (beta chain) was determined in a study of early T cells in non-severe SARS-CoV-2 infection. Background on the study: Sequencing input comprised bulk RNA from unsorted whole blood; chain pairing was not available.

This clonotype was seen at least ten times. The length of the CDR3 is 12 residues. CDR1 and CDR2 (germline): SGHVS, FNYEAQ. V dropped 1 base and J dropped 10 bases, with 10 bases sitting between them. From the 5' RACE reads, TCRdb called clonotypes with MiXCR, one entry per CDR3 protein. The table has 35,000 to 55,000 distinct CDR3 sequences, around 6.1% seen once. V and J are TRBV7-6 and TRBJ1-1, with a weak D call TRBD1 (5 bases). The sequence derives from an adult who was a healthcare worker with PCR-confirmed SARS-CoV-2 infection or an uninfected control (not recorded which). Here the sequenced sample was whole blood, taken at baseline. The CDR3 sequence: CASSLVGAGAFF. The CDR3, as DNA: TGTGCCAGCAGCTTAGTAGGGGCTGGAGCTTTCTTT.